This T cell receptor beta chain came from a study of cytomegalovirus exposure and HLA in healthy donors. The study's findings and limits: One cluster of highly shared sequence variants probably arose as a sequencing artifact. Testing in vitro showed a few CMV-associated chains specific for CMV antigens. Earlier analysis found most TCR beta V segments productive about 87% or about 30% of the time.

Worth noting for this clone: Its antigen remains unknown.

The PCR made use of 60 Vbeta and 13 Jbeta primers. Profiled with immunoSEQ multiplex PCR; TCRdb holds only in-frame clones, not every one. The sample consists of roughly 150,000 clones, roughly 79% of them appearing once. The sample comprised PBMCs. The source is a man between 35 and 55 years old in good health and CMV-seronegative.

DNA of the CDR3: TGTGCCTGGAAGGGAATCAGGGTTAGGACCGGGGAGCTGTTTTTT. Encoded protein: CAWKGIRVRTGELFF. The rearrangement joins TRBV30 to TRBJ2-2; tentatively, D is TRBD1 (5 bases). The CDR3 contains 15 residues. The V and J ends lost 4 bases and 5 bases respectively, with 17 bases between them. Germline assignment: CDR1 GTSNPN and CDR2 SVGIG (reference sequence).